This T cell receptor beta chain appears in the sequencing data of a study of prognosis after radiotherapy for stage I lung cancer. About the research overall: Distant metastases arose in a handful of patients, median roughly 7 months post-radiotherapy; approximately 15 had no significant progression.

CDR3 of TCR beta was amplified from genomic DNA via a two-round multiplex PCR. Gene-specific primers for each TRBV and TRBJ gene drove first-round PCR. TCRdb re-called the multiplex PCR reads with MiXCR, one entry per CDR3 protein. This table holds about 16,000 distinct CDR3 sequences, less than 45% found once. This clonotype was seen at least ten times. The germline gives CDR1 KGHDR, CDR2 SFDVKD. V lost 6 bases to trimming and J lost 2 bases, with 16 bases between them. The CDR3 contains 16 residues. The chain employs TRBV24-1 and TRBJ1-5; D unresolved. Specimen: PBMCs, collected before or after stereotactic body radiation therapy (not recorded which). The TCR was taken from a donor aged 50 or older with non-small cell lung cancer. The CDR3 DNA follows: TGTGCCACCAGTCCCGCCGGTGCCGGGGGCAATCAGCCCCAGCATTTT. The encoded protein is CATSPAGAGGNQPQHF.